The clone carrying this T cell receptor beta chain has only a few counts. Its antigen is as yet unknown. The sample comes from a study of T cell repertoires in cytomegalovirus infection. Overall study: It can be stated that public TCR beta signatures indicated CMV infection as well as a matching HLA type.

The CDR3 extends over 15 amino acids. Trimming removed 1 base from V and 11 bases from J; junction bases left unmatched: 7. Germline V gene sequence: CDR1 SGHNT, CDR2 YENEEA. Whole-study results and caveats: Carriers of CMV plus the relevant HLA were identified by cumulative public TCR beta family frequency. HLA-C-restricted CMV-specific TCR beta clonotypes were dominant in the ex vivo response.

Via MiXCR, TCRdb re-called the reads, giving one row per CDR3 protein. The sample carries 200,000 or so distinct CDR3 sequences, roughly a fifth recorded once. The specimen was PBMCs. The chain is built from TRBV11-3 and TRBJ2-1; 11 bases fit TRBD2. The origin of this receptor is a human donor in good health (CMV status not recorded). Some clones in this sample may be carry-over from other donors' samples. In DNA form, the CDR3 reads TGTGCCAGCAGCTTAGCACTAGCGGGAGTCCCCCAGCAGTTCTTC. Translating it yields CASSLALAGVPQQFF.